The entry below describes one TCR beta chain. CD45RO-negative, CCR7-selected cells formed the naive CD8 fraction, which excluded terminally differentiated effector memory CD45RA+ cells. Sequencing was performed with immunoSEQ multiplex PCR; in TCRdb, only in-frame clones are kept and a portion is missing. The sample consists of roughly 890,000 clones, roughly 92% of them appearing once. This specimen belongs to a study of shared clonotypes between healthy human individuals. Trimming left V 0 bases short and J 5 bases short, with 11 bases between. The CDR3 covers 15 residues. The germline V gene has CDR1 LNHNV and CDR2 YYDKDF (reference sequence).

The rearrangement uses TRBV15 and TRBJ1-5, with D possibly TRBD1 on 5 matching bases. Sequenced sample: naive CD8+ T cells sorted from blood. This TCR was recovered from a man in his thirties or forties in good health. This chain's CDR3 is CATSRDRQGYQPQHF. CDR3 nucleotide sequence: TGTGCCACCAGCAGAGATCGGCAGGGATATCAGCCCCAGCATTTT.